Listed below are T cell receptor beta chains from one sample, sequenced in a study of glioma-infiltrating T cells after dendritic cell vaccination. Clones were sequenced by immunoSEQ multiplex PCR, and TCRdb holds only the in-frame ones, with some missing. Counted here are roughly 100,000 clones, 90% occurring once; the ten biggest clones make up approximately 3%. Sequences were derived from blood, sampled after dendritic cell vaccination. Receptors were obtained from a human donor with glioblastoma. Both conserved end residues are part of each CDR3. A D gene is named only where the DNA matches it firmly. Only some rows state a clone size, as once, few, many or a class for expanded clones.

v_gene	d_gene	abundance	j_gene	CDR3aa
TRBV2	NA	NA	TRBJ2-7	CASSDQGYEQYF
TRBV14	TRBD2	once	TRBJ2-1	CASRASVAGVNEQFF
TRBV19	NA	NA	TRBJ1-2	CASSIVGGSGYTF
TRBV30	NA	NA	TRBJ2-1	CATGGYNEQFF
TRBV19	TRBD2	NA	TRBJ2-1	CASSITPGGYNEQFF
TRBV11-2	NA	NA	TRBJ2-7	CASSGGRSYEQYF
TRBV18	NA	NA	TRBJ2-5	CASSPPGGEETQYF
TRBV19	NA	NA	TRBJ2-2	CASSPQAVNTGELFF
TRBV5-1	NA	NA	TRBJ1-3	CASSPQVNSGNTIYF
TRBV5-1	TRBD2	NA	TRBJ2-7	CASGRTSGGPVGEQYF
TRBV27	NA	NA	TRBJ1-1	CASTSGGAVNTEAFF
TRBV2	NA	once	TRBJ2-3	CASSLYSFDTQYF
TRBV7-8	NA	NA	TRBJ2-4	CASSLLSGAKNIQYF
TRBV6-6	TRBD2	once	TRBJ2-3	CASTGIRAGGPYTQYF
TRBV5-1	TRBD2	NA	TRBJ2-7	CASSFGGGGYEQYF
TRBV19	TRBD2	once	TRBJ2-1	CASSKDRAPSGRDEQFF
TRBV5-1	TRBD1	NA	TRBJ1-1	CASSSQGANTEAFF
TRBV7-2	NA	NA	TRBJ1-1	CASSQDRQGDTEAFF
TRBV6-5	NA	NA	TRBJ2-2	CASRRSSTGELFF
TRBV27	TRBD1	NA	TRBJ1-4	CASSFQPPGQGDGKLFF
TRBV19	NA	NA	TRBJ1-1	CASKGPNRGDTEAFF
TRBV6-1	NA	NA	TRBJ1-5	CASSGGNQPQHF
TRBV7-7	NA	NA	TRBJ1-1	CASSLGSNTEAFF
TRBV6-5	NA	NA	TRBJ2-7	CASSYTGQGNYEQYF
TRBV27	NA	NA	TRBJ1-1	CASSLYMNTEAFF
TRBV5-1	NA	NA	TRBJ2-7	CASSLGFAGAYEQYF
TRBV30	NA	NA	TRBJ2-5	CAWRDSVETQYF
TRBV5-4	TRBD2	NA	TRBJ2-7	CASSLGRGGSYEQYF
TRBV5-1	NA	NA	TRBJ1-4	CASSRQFATNEKLFF
TRBV5-1	TRBD2	few	TRBJ2-5	CASSLWASGGPEGKTQYF
TRBV5-4	NA	NA	TRBJ1-1	CASSIPGQENTEAFF
TRBV9	NA	NA	TRBJ2-1	CASSVEGWGQQFF
TRBV27	NA	few	TRBJ1-1	CASSLNWNTEAFF
TRBV21-1	NA	NA	TRBJ1-4	CASNLIISRAPRNGGNEKLFF
TRBV4-1	TRBD2	NA	TRBJ2-3	CASSRGLAGVGDTQYF
TRBV5-1	TRBD2	NA	TRBJ2-1	CASSFSGGNYNEQFF
TRBV6-1	NA	NA	TRBJ2-5	CASSLNEETQYF
TRBV9	NA	NA	TRBJ2-1	CASSVYRGNSYNEQFF
TRBV5-4	NA	NA	TRBJ2-3	CASSLGSSTGTQYF
TRBV2	NA	few	TRBJ2-7	CASQGEYEQYF
TRBV2	TRBD1	NA	TRBJ2-5	CASSPTGVGETQYF
TRBV9	TRBD1	NA	TRBJ1-1	CASSPSGTGMTEAFF
TRBV6-1	TRBD1	NA	TRBJ1-2	CASGSQGVSGYTF
TRBV7-2	NA	NA	TRBJ2-1	CASSLAFGGSIYNEQFF
TRBV9	NA	NA	TRBJ2-2	CASSGNRLTSNTGELFF
TRBV2	NA	NA	TRBJ2-1	CASNGMQRYRYNEQFF
TRBV29-1	NA	NA	TRBJ2-6	CSVYPTGANVLTF
TRBV30	NA	NA	TRBJ1-3	CAWSTGSSGNTIYF
TRBV10-3	TRBD2	NA	TRBJ2-7	CAIRSAGGYEQYF
TRBV4-1	NA	NA	TRBJ1-5	CASRQDVAGSNQPQHF
TRBV9	TRBD2	NA	TRBJ2-7	CASSVGTSGSYEQYF
TRBV27	TRBD1	NA	TRBJ1-4	CARDRFGEKLFF
TRBV5-4	NA	once	TRBJ2-3	CASSPYSVGDTQYF